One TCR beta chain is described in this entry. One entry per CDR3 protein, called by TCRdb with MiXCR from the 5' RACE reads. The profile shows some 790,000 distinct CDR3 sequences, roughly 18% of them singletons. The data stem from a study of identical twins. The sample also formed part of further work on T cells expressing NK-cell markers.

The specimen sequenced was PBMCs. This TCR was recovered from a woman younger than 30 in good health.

CDR3 DNA: TGTGCCAGCAGTGTACGGGGGCAGGCGTCCGAGCAGTACTTC. Its protein is CASSVRGQASEQYF. The chain joins TRBV27 to TRBJ2-7; D tentatively fits TRBD1 or TRBD2 (6 bases each). Germline V gene lookup returns CDR1 MNHEY and CDR2 SMNVEV (reference sequence). CDR3 length: 14 residues. V was pared by 5 bases and J by 6 bases, with 17 bases between.